A selection of T cell receptor beta chains follows, all from one sample in a study of metastatic and nonmetastatic thyroid tumors. TCRdb called clones again from the PCR reads with MiXCR. The sample includes around 21,000 clones, under 25% seen only once; the top ten take 71%. Sequencing was performed on blood. All receptors come from a male donor with papillary thyroid cancer or a benign thyroid nodule (not recorded which). Some clones in this sample may be carry-over from other donors' samples. The CDR3 runs from the conserved cysteine through the conserved F or W. Each record gives: J gene, clone size, D gene, V gene, CDR3 protein, CDR3 DNA. The D gene is left open where the match is weak. Clone size is stated in some rows and not others, as once, few, many or a class when expanded.

j_gene: TRBJ1-6
abundance: many
d_gene: TRBD1
v_gene: TRBV6-5
CDR3aa: CASSPRDRGNSYNSPLHF
CDR3nt: TGTGCCAGCAGTCCACGGGACAGGGGGAACTCCTATAATTCACCCCTCCACTTT

j_gene: TRBJ2-7
abundance: few
d_gene: TRBD2
v_gene: TRBV30
CDR3aa: CAWSRLAGRSYEQYF
CDR3nt: TGTGCCTGGAGTCGCCTAGCGGGACGATCCTACGAGCAGTACTTC

j_gene: TRBJ2-5
abundance: few
d_gene: NA
v_gene: TRBV6-1
CDR3aa: CASSELEETQYF
CDR3nt: TGTGCCAGCAGTGAACTTGAAGAGACCCAGTACTTC

j_gene: TRBJ2-7
abundance: NA
d_gene: TRBD1
v_gene: TRBV6-1
CDR3aa: CASSTTTGDSSYEQYF
CDR3nt: TGTGCCAGCAGTACCACTACAGGGGACAGCTCCTACGAGCAGTACTTC

j_gene: TRBJ1-3
abundance: NA
d_gene: NA
v_gene: TRBV5-1
CDR3aa: CASSLASTTSGNTIYF
CDR3nt: TGCGCCAGCAGCTTGGCGTCAACTACTTCAGGAAACACCATATATTTT

j_gene: TRBJ1-2
abundance: once
d_gene: NA
v_gene: TRBV20-1
CDR3aa: CSAPLPAYGYTF
CDR3nt: TGCAGTGCCCCCCTCCCCGCTTATGGCTACACCTTC

j_gene: TRBJ1-5
abundance: few
d_gene: NA
v_gene: TRBV6-1
CDR3aa: CASSESQASRQPQHF
CDR3nt: TGTGCCAGCAGTGAATCTCAAGCCTCAAGGCAGCCCCAGCATTTT

j_gene: TRBJ1-2
abundance: many
d_gene: NA
v_gene: TRBV11-2
CDR3aa: CASSLELEGYTF
CDR3nt: TGTGCCAGCAGCTTAGAATTGGAAGGCTACACCTTC

j_gene: TRBJ2-3
abundance: once
d_gene: NA
v_gene: TRBV28
CDR3aa: CASINTQDTQYF
CDR3nt: TGTGCCAGCATCAATACCCAAGATACGCAGTATTTT

j_gene: TRBJ2-1
abundance: many
d_gene: NA
v_gene: TRBV11-3
CDR3aa: CASSPGGGDNEQFF
CDR3nt: TGTGCCAGCAGCCCAGGGGGGGGTGACAATGAGCAGTTCTTC

j_gene: TRBJ2-5
abundance: many
d_gene: TRBD1
v_gene: TRBV15
CDR3aa: CATRQGFGETQYF
CDR3nt: TGTGCCACCAGACAGGGGTTTGGAGAGACCCAGTACTTC

j_gene: TRBJ2-1
abundance: few
d_gene: NA
v_gene: TRBV19
CDR3aa: CASSARTVEYNEQFF
CDR3nt: TGTGCCAGTAGTGCCCGGACAGTTGAGTACAATGAGCAGTTCTTC

j_gene: TRBJ2-4
abundance: NA
d_gene: NA
v_gene: TRBV7-2
CDR3aa: CSSSHTRAKNIQYF
CDR3nt: TGTTCCAGCAGCCATACTAGGGCCAAAAACATTCAGTACTTC

j_gene: TRBJ1-1
abundance: many
d_gene: NA
v_gene: TRBV19
CDR3aa: CASSPQGYNEAFF
CDR3nt: TGTGCCAGTAGTCCACAGGGTTATAATGAAGCTTTCTTT

j_gene: TRBJ2-6
abundance: few
d_gene: TRBD1
v_gene: TRBV6-1
CDR3aa: CASTKQGAGANVLTF
CDR3nt: TGTGCCAGCACTAAACAGGGGGCTGGGGCCAACGTCCTGACTTTC

j_gene: TRBJ1-2
abundance: many
d_gene: NA
v_gene: TRBV27
CDR3aa: CASSFRGLYGYTF
CDR3nt: TGTGCCAGCAGTTTCCGGGGGCTTTATGGCTACACCTTC

j_gene: TRBJ1-3
abundance: many
d_gene: NA
v_gene: TRBV9
CDR3aa: CASSVATGMSGNTIYF
CDR3nt: TGTGCCAGCAGCGTAGCTACGGGGATGTCTGGAAACACCATATATTTT

j_gene: TRBJ2-1
abundance: NA
d_gene: NA
v_gene: TRBV11-2
CDR3aa: CASSLVAVGQNEQFF
CDR3nt: TGTGCCAGCAGCTTAGTAGCGGTAGGACAGAATGAGCAGTTCTTC

j_gene: TRBJ1-1
abundance: few
d_gene: TRBD1
v_gene: TRBV28
CDR3aa: CASSSRTGGWWTEAFF
CDR3nt: TGTGCCAGCAGTTCTCGGACAGGGGGTTGGTGGACTGAAGCTTTCTTT

j_gene: TRBJ1-6
abundance: NA
d_gene: NA
v_gene: TRBV5-1
CDR3aa: CASRGVRTKNSPLHF
CDR3nt: TGCGCCAGCCGGGGCGTGAGGACTAAAAATTCACCCCTCCACTTT

j_gene: TRBJ2-3
abundance: many
d_gene: NA
v_gene: TRBV6-4
CDR3aa: CASSDRGSTDTQYF
CDR3nt: TGTGCCAGCAGTGACCGCGGAAGCACAGATACGCAGTATTTT

j_gene: TRBJ1-1
abundance: many
d_gene: NA
v_gene: TRBV29-1
CDR3aa: CSVELRRGTEAFF
CDR3nt: TGCAGCGTTGAACTCCGTCGGGGCACTGAAGCTTTCTTT

j_gene: TRBJ2-2
abundance: many
d_gene: NA
v_gene: TRBV30
CDR3aa: CAWSHMVVTGELFF
CDR3nt: TGTGCCTGGAGTCATATGGTGGTCACCGGGGAGCTGTTTTTT

j_gene: TRBJ2-6
abundance: few
d_gene: NA
v_gene: TRBV6-1
CDR3aa: CASSEDHEGRSGANVLTF
CDR3nt: TGTGCCAGCAGTGAAGATCATGAGGGGAGGTCTGGGGCCAACGTCCTGACTTTC

j_gene: TRBJ2-7
abundance: many
d_gene: NA
v_gene: TRBV2
CDR3aa: CASSEMSGYRYEQYF
CDR3nt: TGTGCCAGCAGTGAAATGAGTGGTTATAGGTACGAGCAGTACTTC

j_gene: TRBJ1-2
abundance: few
d_gene: TRBD1
v_gene: TRBV6-4
CDR3aa: CASVGTGGATGYTF
CDR3nt: TGTGCCAGCGTTGGGACAGGGGGCGCGACTGGCTACACCTTC

j_gene: TRBJ1-1
abundance: few
d_gene: NA
v_gene: TRBV6-1
CDR3aa: CASSARSGVTEAFF
CDR3nt: TGTGCCAGCAGTGCCCGCTCAGGGGTCACTGAAGCTTTCTTT

j_gene: TRBJ2-1
abundance: many
d_gene: NA
v_gene: TRBV11-2
CDR3aa: CASSLDRYNEQFF
CDR3nt: TGTGCCAGCAGCTTAGACAGATACAATGAGCAGTTCTTC

j_gene: TRBJ2-1
abundance: many
d_gene: TRBD2
v_gene: TRBV2
CDR3aa: CASSEGTSGGNEQFF
CDR3nt: TGTGCCAGCAGTGAAGGGACTAGCGGGGGCAATGAGCAGTTCTTC

j_gene: TRBJ2-3
abundance: many
d_gene: TRBD2
v_gene: TRBV28
CDR3aa: CASSSLPGLVETDTQYF
CDR3nt: TGTGCCAGCAGCTCCCTTCCGGGACTAGTCGAGACAGATACGCAGTATTTT

j_gene: TRBJ2-1
abundance: many
d_gene: TRBD1
v_gene: TRBV18
CDR3aa: CASSSGGNEQFF
CDR3nt: TGTGCCAGCTCGTCAGGGGGCAATGAGCAGTTCTTC

j_gene: TRBJ1-6
abundance: NA
d_gene: NA
v_gene: TRBV6-5
CDR3aa: CASSYGGDNSPLHF
CDR3nt: TGTGCCAGCAGTTATGGGGGCGATAATTCACCCCTCCACTTT

j_gene: TRBJ2-1
abundance: many
d_gene: TRBD2
v_gene: TRBV9
CDR3aa: CASTPGTSSYNEQFF
CDR3nt: TGTGCCAGCACCCCTGGGACTAGCTCCTACAATGAGCAGTTCTTC

j_gene: TRBJ1-3
abundance: NA
d_gene: NA
v_gene: TRBV11-2
CDR3aa: CASSLSTGFGNTIYF
CDR3nt: TGTGCCAGCAGCTTATCCACAGGGTTTGGAAACACCATATATTTT

j_gene: TRBJ2-2
abundance: many
d_gene: TRBD2
v_gene: TRBV20-1
CDR3aa: CSARDTTSGSFGELFF
CDR3nt: TGCAGTGCTAGAGATACAACTAGCGGGAGTTTCGGGGAGCTGTTTTTT

j_gene: TRBJ2-3
abundance: many
d_gene: TRBD1
v_gene: TRBV19
CDR3aa: CASTMRDRATDTQYF
CDR3nt: TGTGCCAGTACCATGAGGGACAGGGCCACAGATACGCAGTATTTT

j_gene: TRBJ2-6
abundance: NA
d_gene: TRBD1
v_gene: TRBV11-1
CDR3aa: CASSPLMTGMGANVLTF
CDR3nt: TGTGCCAGCAGCCCCCTAATGACAGGGATGGGGGCCAACGTCCTGACTTTC